This TCR beta chain was sequenced for a study of quantifying T cell responses using KT2 cells. Whole-study context: TCR alpha and beta constant-region primers primed reverse transcription of RNA.

Looked up from germline, CDR1 is LNHDA and CDR2 is SQIVND (reference sequence). V dropped 3 bases and J dropped 4 bases, with 8 bases sitting between them. This CDR3 comprises 13 residues. An oligo carrying a UMI was ligated to the cDNA 3' end. The first PCR ran 3 to 5 cycles with an equimolar RC1.1 and RC1.2 beta primer mix. TCRdb re-analysed the UMI-ligation and nested PCR reads in MiXCR, keeping a single row per CDR3 protein. In the table there are 25,000 to 35,000 distinct CDR3 sequences, 10% of which are singletons. This clonotype originated in a human donor. Sequenced: PBMCs spiked with cells of the T cell clone KT2. The gene calls are TRBV19 and TRBJ2-3; weak D call: TRBD2 (6 bases). This chain's CDR3 is CASSISGADTQYF. The CDR3 DNA reads as TGTGCCAGTAGTATCTCGGGAGCAGATACGCAGTATTTT.